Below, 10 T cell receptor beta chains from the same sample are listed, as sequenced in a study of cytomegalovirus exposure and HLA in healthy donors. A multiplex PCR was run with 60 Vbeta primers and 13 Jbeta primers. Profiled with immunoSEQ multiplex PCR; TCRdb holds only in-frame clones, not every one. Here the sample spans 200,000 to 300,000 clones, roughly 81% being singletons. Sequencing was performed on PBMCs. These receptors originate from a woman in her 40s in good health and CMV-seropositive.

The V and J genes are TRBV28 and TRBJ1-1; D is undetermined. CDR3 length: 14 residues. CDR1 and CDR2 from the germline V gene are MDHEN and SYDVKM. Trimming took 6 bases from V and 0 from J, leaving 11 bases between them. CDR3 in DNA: TGTGCCAGCAGCCCAGGAGGAGTGAACACTGAAGCTTTCTTT. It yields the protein CASSPGGVNTEAFF. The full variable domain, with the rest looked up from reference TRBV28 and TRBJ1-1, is DVKVTQSSRYLVKRTGEKVFLECVQDMDHENMFWYRQDPGLGLRLIYFSYDVKMKEKGDIPEGYSVSREKKERFSLILESASTNQTSMYLCASSPGGVNTEAFFGQGTRLTVV.

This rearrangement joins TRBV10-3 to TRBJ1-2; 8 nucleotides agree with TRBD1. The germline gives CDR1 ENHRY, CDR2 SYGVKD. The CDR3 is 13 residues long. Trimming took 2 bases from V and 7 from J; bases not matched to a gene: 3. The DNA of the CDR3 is TGTGCCATCAGTGAGCTCGACAGGGGTGGCTACACCTTC. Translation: CAISELDRGGYTF.

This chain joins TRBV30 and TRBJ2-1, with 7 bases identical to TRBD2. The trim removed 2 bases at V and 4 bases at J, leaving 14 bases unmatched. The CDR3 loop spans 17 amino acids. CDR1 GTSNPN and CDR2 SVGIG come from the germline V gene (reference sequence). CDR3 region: CAWSLQAGKGTYNEQFF. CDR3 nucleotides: TGTGCCTGGAGTTTACAAGCGGGAAAAGGCACTTACAATGAGCAGTTCTTC.

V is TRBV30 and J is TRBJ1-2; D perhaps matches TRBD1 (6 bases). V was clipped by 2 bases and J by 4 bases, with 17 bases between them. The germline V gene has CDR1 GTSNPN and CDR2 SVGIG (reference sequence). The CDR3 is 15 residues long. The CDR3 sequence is CAWSPYSGTTYGYTF. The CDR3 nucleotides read TGTGCCTGGAGTCCATACTCCGGGACAACCTATGGCTACACCTTC.

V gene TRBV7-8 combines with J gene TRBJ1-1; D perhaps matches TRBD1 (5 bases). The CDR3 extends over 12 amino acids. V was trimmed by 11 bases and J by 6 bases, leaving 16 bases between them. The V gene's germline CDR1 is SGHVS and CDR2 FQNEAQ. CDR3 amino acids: CASTLDSAEAFF. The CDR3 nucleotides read TGTGCCTCTACCCTCGACAGCGCTGAAGCTTTCTTT.

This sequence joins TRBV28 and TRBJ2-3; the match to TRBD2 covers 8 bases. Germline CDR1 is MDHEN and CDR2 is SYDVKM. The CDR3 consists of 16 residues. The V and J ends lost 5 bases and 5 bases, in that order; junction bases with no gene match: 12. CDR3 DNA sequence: TGTGCCAGCAGTCCCCCCAGCGGGAGTCAGGGAGATACGCAGTATTTT. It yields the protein CASSPPSGSQGDTQYF.

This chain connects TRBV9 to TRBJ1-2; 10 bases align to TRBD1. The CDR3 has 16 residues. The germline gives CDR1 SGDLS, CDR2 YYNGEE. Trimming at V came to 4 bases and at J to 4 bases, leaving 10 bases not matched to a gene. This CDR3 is CASSTGTGAFPYGYTF. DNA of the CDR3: TGTGCCAGCAGCACCGGGACAGGGGCTTTCCCCTATGGCTACACCTTC.

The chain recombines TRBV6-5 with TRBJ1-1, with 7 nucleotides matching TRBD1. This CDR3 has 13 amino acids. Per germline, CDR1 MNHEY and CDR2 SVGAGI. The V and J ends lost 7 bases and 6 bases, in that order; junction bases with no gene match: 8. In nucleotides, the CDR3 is TGTGCCAGCAAACAGGGGAAGGAGTCTGAAGCTTTCTTT. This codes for CASKQGKESEAFF.

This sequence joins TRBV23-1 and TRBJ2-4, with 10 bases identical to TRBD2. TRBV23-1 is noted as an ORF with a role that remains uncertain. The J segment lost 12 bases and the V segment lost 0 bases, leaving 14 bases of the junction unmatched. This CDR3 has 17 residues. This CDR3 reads CASSQSKEAGGPLTQYF. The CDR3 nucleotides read TGCGCCAGCAGTCAATCGAAGGAAGCGGGAGGGCCTCTAACTCAGTACTTC.

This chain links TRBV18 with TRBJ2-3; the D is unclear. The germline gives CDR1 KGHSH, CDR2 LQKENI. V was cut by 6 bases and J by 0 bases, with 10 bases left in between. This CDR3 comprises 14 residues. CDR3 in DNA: TGTGCCAGCTCGAGAGGCTCTAGCACAGATACGCAGTATTTT. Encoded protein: CASSRGSSTDTQYF.